This is a list of T cell receptor beta chains from one sample in a study of PD-L1 blockade in urothelial cancer. TCRdb keeps only in-frame clones here, not all; method: immunoSEQ multiplex PCR. The top ten hold about 4.5% of the sample, which has 57,000 or so clones, 82% seen once. The sample was PBMCs, taken around atezolizumab (anti-PD-L1) treatment. The receptor source for this set is a man aged 65-85 years with urothelial cancer. Both conserved end residues are part of each CDR3. The order of the fields is clone size, J gene, V gene, D gene, CDR3 DNA, CDR3 protein. The D gene is left open where the match is weak. Expanded clones get a size class; other rows say once, few or many, or leave the size out.

abundance: once
j_gene: TRBJ2-3
v_gene: TRBV6-1
d_gene: TRBD2
CDR3nt: TGTGCCAGCAGTGAAGCTCCGGGACTAGCGGGAGTTCTGACGACAGATACGCAGTATTTT
CDR3aa: CASSEAPGLAGVLTTDTQYF

abundance: once
j_gene: TRBJ1-5
v_gene: TRBV6-5
d_gene: TRBD1
CDR3nt: TGTGCCAGCAGTTCGGCAGGGGGTAATCAGCCCCAGCATTTT
CDR3aa: CASSSAGGNQPQHF

abundance: once
j_gene: TRBJ2-5
v_gene: TRBV15
d_gene: TRBD1
CDR3nt: TGTGCCACCAGCAGAGTACAGGGGGCTGGGCAAGAGACCCAGTACTTC
CDR3aa: CATSRVQGAGQETQYF

abundance: .
j_gene: TRBJ2-7
v_gene: TRBV2
d_gene: TRBD2
CDR3nt: TGTGCCAGCAGGGGGACTAGCGGGGCCTACGAGCAGTACTTC
CDR3aa: CASRGTSGAYEQYF

abundance: .
j_gene: TRBJ1-3
v_gene: TRBV2
d_gene: .
CDR3nt: TGTGCCAGCAGAGCGATTACAGGGAGCTCTGGAAACACCATATATTTT
CDR3aa: CASRAITGSSGNTIYF

abundance: .
j_gene: TRBJ1-5
v_gene: TRBV7-9
d_gene: .
CDR3nt: TGTGCCAGTCCGGCGGGTCAGCCCCAGCATTTT
CDR3aa: CASPAGQPQHF

abundance: .
j_gene: TRBJ2-2
v_gene: TRBV6-1
d_gene: .
CDR3nt: TGTGCCAGCACTCCCGCCGGGGAGCTGTTTTTT
CDR3aa: CASTPAGELFF

abundance: few
j_gene: TRBJ2-1
v_gene: TRBV11-2
d_gene: .
CDR3nt: TGTGCCAGCAGCTCCACCGGGAGTCGCGGGACCGAGCAGTTCTTC
CDR3aa: CASSSTGSRGTEQFF

abundance: .
j_gene: TRBJ2-1
v_gene: TRBV29-1
d_gene: .
CDR3nt: TGCAGCGTTGAAGTGGGAAAGGGGGACACCTCCTACAATGAGCAGTTCTTC
CDR3aa: CSVEVGKGDTSYNEQFF

abundance: .
j_gene: TRBJ2-3
v_gene: TRBV2
d_gene: .
CDR3nt: TGTGCCAGCAATATCGAGGGCACAGATACGCAGTATTTT
CDR3aa: CASNIEGTDTQYF

abundance: .
j_gene: TRBJ2-5
v_gene: TRBV5-6
d_gene: TRBD1
CDR3nt: TGTGCCAGCAGCTCCTCCGGACAGGCCACTCAAGAGACCCAGTACTTC
CDR3aa: CASSSSGQATQETQYF

abundance: .
j_gene: TRBJ1-2
v_gene: TRBV18
d_gene: TRBD1
CDR3nt: TGTGCCAGCTCTCGAAAAAGGGACAGGGGTCTATCCTATGGCTACACCTTC
CDR3aa: CASSRKRDRGLSYGYTF

abundance: .
j_gene: TRBJ2-7
v_gene: TRBV15
d_gene: TRBD1
CDR3nt: TGTGCCACCAGCAGAGATCAAGCGAGACAGGGGGCGGGGGAGCAGTACTTC
CDR3aa: CATSRDQARQGAGEQYF

abundance: .
j_gene: TRBJ2-1
v_gene: TRBV4-2
d_gene: .
CDR3nt: TGTGCCAGCAGCCAAGACGACAGGACGATCTTC
CDR3aa: CASSQDDRTIF

abundance: .
j_gene: TRBJ2-1
v_gene: TRBV7-9
d_gene: .
CDR3nt: TGTGCCAGCAGCTTACGCACAGGGACCTACAATGAGCAGTTCTTC
CDR3aa: CASSLRTGTYNEQFF

abundance: .
j_gene: TRBJ2-7
v_gene: TRBV29-1
d_gene: .
CDR3nt: TGCAGCGTTGAAGCTGGACCCAGCGGCTACGAGCAGTACTTC
CDR3aa: CSVEAGPSGYEQYF

abundance: few
j_gene: TRBJ2-7
v_gene: TRBV2
d_gene: TRBD1
CDR3nt: TGTGCCAGCAGTCCACAGGGGTTCAACGAGCAGTACTTC
CDR3aa: CASSPQGFNEQYF

abundance: .
j_gene: TRBJ1-1
v_gene: TRBV5-1
d_gene: TRBD1
CDR3nt: TGCGCCAGCAGCTTATTACAGGGGAAAGAGGGAAGCACTGAAGCTTTCTTT
CDR3aa: CASSLLQGKEGSTEAFF

abundance: .
j_gene: TRBJ1-1
v_gene: TRBV10-2
d_gene: .
CDR3nt: TGCGCCAGCAATGATAACATGAACACTGAAGCTTTCTTT
CDR3aa: CASNDNMNTEAFF

abundance: .
j_gene: TRBJ2-5
v_gene: TRBV6-6
d_gene: .
CDR3nt: TGTGCCAGCAGTCCCCCCTCGGGTAACCAAGAGACCCAGTACTTC
CDR3aa: CASSPPSGNQETQYF

abundance: .
j_gene: TRBJ2-5
v_gene: TRBV6-6
d_gene: .
CDR3nt: TGTGCCAGCAGTTACTCGAGTAGCGTAGGAGAGACCCAGTACTTC
CDR3aa: CASSYSSSVGETQYF

abundance: once
j_gene: TRBJ1-3
v_gene: TRBV10-3
d_gene: .
CDR3nt: TGTGCCATCAGTGAGTCTCCAGGCAAACCCCCTGGAAACACCATATATTTT
CDR3aa: CAISESPGKPPGNTIYF

abundance: .
j_gene: TRBJ1-2
v_gene: TRBV5-1
d_gene: .
CDR3nt: TGCGCCAGCAGCTTGAACACCCAGGGCAGCTTTGGCTACACCTTC
CDR3aa: CASSLNTQGSFGYTF

abundance: .
j_gene: TRBJ1-1
v_gene: TRBV5-1
d_gene: .
CDR3nt: TGCGCCAGCAGCTTGGACAAGGAAGCTTTCTTT
CDR3aa: CASSLDKEAFF

abundance: .
j_gene: TRBJ2-1
v_gene: TRBV10-3
d_gene: TRBD2
CDR3nt: TGTGCCATCAGTGAGTCCGGTTCCGGGGGGAATGAGCAGTTCTTC
CDR3aa: CAISESGSGGNEQFF

abundance: .
j_gene: TRBJ2-5
v_gene: TRBV25-1
d_gene: TRBD1
CDR3nt: TGTGCCAGCAGATTGACAGGGGCCGAGACCCAGTACTTC
CDR3aa: CASRLTGAETQYF

abundance: .
j_gene: TRBJ2-1
v_gene: TRBV5-4
d_gene: TRBD2
CDR3nt: TGTGCCAGCAGCCCCCCGGGGGGGCAGAGCTCCTACAATGAGCAGTTCTTC
CDR3aa: CASSPPGGQSSYNEQFF

abundance: once
j_gene: TRBJ2-5
v_gene: TRBV15
d_gene: TRBD1
CDR3nt: TGTGCCACCAGCGGGCGGGACAGGGGAAAAGAGACCCAGTACTTC
CDR3aa: CATSGRDRGKETQYF

abundance: once
j_gene: TRBJ2-1
v_gene: TRBV7-8
d_gene: .
CDR3nt: TGTGCCAGCAGTTTAGCGCTGAGCTCCTACAATGAGCAGTTCTTC
CDR3aa: CASSLALSSYNEQFF

abundance: .
j_gene: TRBJ1-5
v_gene: TRBV5-1
d_gene: TRBD1
CDR3nt: TGCGCCAGCAGCTTGGAAGGGACAGCAGATCAGCCCCAGCATTTT
CDR3aa: CASSLEGTADQPQHF

abundance: .
j_gene: TRBJ2-3
v_gene: TRBV30
d_gene: TRBD1
CDR3nt: TGTGCCTGGAGTGGGGTAACAGGGGCAGATACGCAGTATTTT
CDR3aa: CAWSGVTGADTQYF

abundance: .
j_gene: TRBJ2-3
v_gene: TRBV18
d_gene: TRBD2
CDR3nt: TGTGCCAGCTCACCACAGGAGGGACTAGCGATTCCCACAGATACGCAGTATTTT
CDR3aa: CASSPQEGLAIPTDTQYF

abundance: .
j_gene: TRBJ1-1
v_gene: TRBV6-1
d_gene: .
CDR3nt: TGTGCCAGCAGGACAGACATGAACACTGAAGCTTTCTTT
CDR3aa: CASRTDMNTEAFF

abundance: few
j_gene: TRBJ2-1
v_gene: TRBV4-1
d_gene: .
CDR3nt: TGCGCCAGCAGCCAACTCCAAAGGGGAAACAATGAGCAGTTCTTC
CDR3aa: CASSQLQRGNNEQFF

abundance: many
j_gene: TRBJ2-1
v_gene: TRBV2
d_gene: TRBD2
CDR3nt: TGTGCCAGCAGTGACAGGGAGGGTATATACAATGAGCAGTTCTTC
CDR3aa: CASSDREGIYNEQFF

abundance: .
j_gene: TRBJ2-1
v_gene: TRBV19
d_gene: .
CDR3nt: TGTGCCAGTAAACCAGGGCCATACAATGAGCAGTTCTTC
CDR3aa: CASKPGPYNEQFF